This TCR beta chain appears in the sequencing data of a study of T cells in Graves' hyperthyroidism and ophthalmopathy. Study conclusions and caveats: Ophthalmopathy onset followed model prediction by a median approximately seven months.

As concerns this clonotype: Its target is unknown.

What was amplified from RNA transcripts were TCR beta CDR3 regions. HTBI primers were used for first-round RT-PCR of the TCR CDR3. One entry per CDR3 protein results from TCRdb running MiXCR on the multiplex PCR reads. The sample holds 400,000 to 550,000 distinct CDR3 sequences, approximately 15% seen once. No progression to ophthalmopathy during 18 months of follow-up defined stable disease. Patients aged 18 to 65 had newly diagnosed hyperthyroidism that had lasted under 2 months. The V gene's germline CDR1 is SGHKS and CDR2 YYEKEE (reference sequence). The V and J ends lost 1 base and 4 bases, in that order; junction bases with no gene match: 10. CDR3 length: 17 residues.

Sequencing was performed on blood. This chain joins TRBV5-5 and TRBJ2-5; 10 bases are shared with TRBD2. This TCR came from a woman aged 18-29 years with Graves' hyperthyroidism. The CDR3 sequence is CASSLSSGRGGAETQYF. Here the CDR3 DNA reads TGTGCCAGCAGCTTGTCTAGCGGGAGAGGTGGGGCAGAGACCCAGTACTTC. The whole variable domain, remainder taken from reference TRBV5-5 and TRBJ2-5, is DAGVTQSPTHLIKTRGQQVTLRCSPISGHKSVSWYQQVLGQGPQFIFQYYEKEERGRGNFPDRFSARQFPNYSSELNVNALLLGDSALYLCASSLSSGRGGAETQYFGPGTRLLVL.